A selection of T cell receptor beta chains follows, all from one sample in a study of blood T cell repertoires in COVID-19. Profiling relied on immunoSEQ multiplex PCR, and the TCRdb table lists in-frame clones only, not all of them. The table includes around 250,000 clones, around 83% detected once. Source material: peripheral blood. Source of these receptors: a man aged 18 to 30 with active or convalescent COVID-19. The CDR3 runs from the conserved cysteine through the conserved F or W. A D gene is named only where the DNA matches it firmly. The size entry is marked missing in some rows and otherwise reads once, few, many or a size class.

clone_size,d_call,j_call,v_call,cdr3_nt,cdr3_aa
few,TRBD2,TRBJ2-7,TRBV9,TGTGCCAGCAGCATAGGGACTAGCGGTTATTCCAACGAGCAGTACTTC,CASSIGTSGYSNEQYF
.,.,TRBJ2-3,TRBV6-5,TGTGCCAGCAGCGAGCGGGCCGTCACAGATACGCAGTATTTT,CASSERAVTDTQYF
.,.,TRBJ2-2,TRBV27,TGTGCCAGCAGTTTTAACAGTAACACCGGGGAGCTGTTTTTT,CASSFNSNTGELFF
once,TRBD2,TRBJ2-5,TRBV3-1/TRBV3-2,TGTGCCAGCAGCCAAACTAGCGAGTACCAAGAGACCCAGTACTTC,CASSQTSEYQETQYF
.,.,TRBJ1-6,TRBV4-1,TGCGCCAGCAGCCCGCTCACAGAACCCTATAATTCACCCCTCCACTTT,CASSPLTEPYNSPLHF
.,.,TRBJ1-4,TRBV24-1,TGTGCCACCAGTGATCCCGGGGAGGAAAAACTGTTTTTT,CATSDPGEEKLFF
.,.,TRBJ2-1,TRBV27,TGTGCCAGCGGCAGAGGCTCCTACAATGAGCAGTTCTTC,CASGRGSYNEQFF
.,.,TRBJ2-4,TRBV6-6,TGTGCCTCCATGGGGGCGGGGGTCGAAAACATTCAGTACTTC,CASMGAGVENIQYF
.,.,TRBJ2-2,TRBV5-6,TGTGCCAGCAGCCGCTATTATGACACCGGGGAGCTGTTTTTT,CASSRYYDTGELFF
.,.,TRBJ2-4,TRBV19,TGTGCCAGTTCAGACAGACTCTTAAACATTCAGTACTTC,CASSDRLLNIQYF
.,.,TRBJ2-5,TRBV3-1/TRBV3-2,TGTGCCAGCAGCCAAGGGGGACTCGGGCGGACCCAGTACTTC,CASSQGGLGRTQYF
.,.,TRBJ1-5,TRBV12-3/TRBV12-4,TGTGCCAGCAGCCACAGGGCTGGGCCCCAGCATTTT,CASSHRAGPQHF
.,.,TRBJ2-5,TRBV3-1/TRBV3-2,TGTGCCAGCAGCCAAGGGTATATTACTACGGGCCAAGAGACCCAGTACTTC,CASSQGYITTGQETQYF
.,TRBD2,TRBJ2-1,TRBV10-3,TGTGCCATCAGTTCTAGCGGGAGGGTTCAGCAGGGTGAGCAGTTCTTC,CAISSSGRVQQGEQFF
.,.,TRBJ1-5,TRBV19,TGTGCCAGTAGTATAGGGGCAGGAAGCAATCAGCCCCAGCATTTT,CASSIGAGSNQPQHF